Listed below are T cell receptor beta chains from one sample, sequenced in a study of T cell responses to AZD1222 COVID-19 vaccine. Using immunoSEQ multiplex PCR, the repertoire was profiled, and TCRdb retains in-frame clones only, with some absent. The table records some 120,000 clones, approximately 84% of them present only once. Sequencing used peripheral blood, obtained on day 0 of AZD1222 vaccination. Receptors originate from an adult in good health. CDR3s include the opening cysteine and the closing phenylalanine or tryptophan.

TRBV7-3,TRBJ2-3,CASSFLAGFRDTQYF
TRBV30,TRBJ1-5,CAWSQGSTQPQHF
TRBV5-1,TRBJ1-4,CASSLGVDTNEKLFF
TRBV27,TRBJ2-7,CASSPRGPSYEQYF
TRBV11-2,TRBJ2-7,CASSLGHNYEQYF
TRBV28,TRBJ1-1,CASSLYSGYAEAFF
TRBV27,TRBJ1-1,CASSSYRDSEAFF
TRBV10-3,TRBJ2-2,CAIRGTPGTGELFF
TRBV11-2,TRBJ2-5,CASRGDRTQETQYF
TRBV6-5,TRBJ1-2,CASSPDSGDYGYTF
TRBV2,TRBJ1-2,CASRGRTGNYGYTF
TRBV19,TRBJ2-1,CASSNVGTKNEQFF
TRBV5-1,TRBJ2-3,CASSYAGTGPTDTQYF
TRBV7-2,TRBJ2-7,CASSLVAGASYEQYF
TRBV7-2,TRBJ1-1,CASSSTGIMNTEAFF
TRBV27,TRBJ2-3,CASSLDRATDTQYF
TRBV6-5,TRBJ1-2,CASRMDRGVIGYTF
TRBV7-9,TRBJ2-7,CASSSWTEAYEQYF
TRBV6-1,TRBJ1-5,CASSERPQHF
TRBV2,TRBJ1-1,CASSEGQGNTEAFF
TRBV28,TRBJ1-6,CASSIPSSSPLHF
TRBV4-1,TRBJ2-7,CASSQAPRYEQYF
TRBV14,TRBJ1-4,CASSQTTGSGKLFF
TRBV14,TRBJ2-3,CASSQGGSDTQYF
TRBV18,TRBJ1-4,CASSPNGATNEKLFF
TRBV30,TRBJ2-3,CAWGTGFSTDTQYF
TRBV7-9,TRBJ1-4,CASSAIGTGHEKLFF
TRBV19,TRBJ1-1,CASSTRQGSAFF
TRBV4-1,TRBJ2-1,CASSQNPRAGSYNEQFF
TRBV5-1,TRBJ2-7,CASSLGLGSAYEQYF
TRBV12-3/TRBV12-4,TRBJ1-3,CASSQGNTIYF
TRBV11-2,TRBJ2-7,CASGMGGPYEQYF
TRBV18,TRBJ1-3,CASSPLGDVSGNTIYF
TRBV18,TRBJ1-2,CASSPSEATLGYGYTF
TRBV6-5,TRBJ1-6,CASSQTRNDSPLHF
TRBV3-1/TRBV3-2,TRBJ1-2,CASSQVTRGPQSTYGYTF
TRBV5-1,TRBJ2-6,CASSEGSGANVLTF
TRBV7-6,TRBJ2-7,CASSVGQPAYEQYF
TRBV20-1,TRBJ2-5,CSASNLLRTGGSETQYF
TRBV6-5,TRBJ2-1,CASSYGGNTGNEQFF
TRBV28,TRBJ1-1,CASSSGGTEAFF
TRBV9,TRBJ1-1,CASSPFGGPEAFF
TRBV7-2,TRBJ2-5,CASSLEIGQETQYF
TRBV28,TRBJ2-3,CASSWGTARGTQYF
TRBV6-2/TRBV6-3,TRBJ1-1,CASSYPFGAENTEAFF
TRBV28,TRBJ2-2,CVAQGAGVTGELFF
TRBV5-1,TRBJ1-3,CASSLVDGSGNTIYF
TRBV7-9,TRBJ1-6,CASSRDSDNSPLHF
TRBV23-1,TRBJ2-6,CASPGQGGGANVLTF
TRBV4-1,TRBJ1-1,CASSREGQITEAFF
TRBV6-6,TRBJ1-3,CASTFTSGLGNTIYF
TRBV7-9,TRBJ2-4,CASSEVSGIENIQYF
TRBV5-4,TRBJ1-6,CASSPGTGNSPLHF
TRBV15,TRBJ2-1,CATSRDASESSYNEQFF
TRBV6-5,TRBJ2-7,CASSGASGAYEQYF
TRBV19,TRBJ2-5,CASSIVGQGMETQYF
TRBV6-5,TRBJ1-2,CASRGFNRAGYGYTF
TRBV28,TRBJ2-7,CASSNSRSYEQYF
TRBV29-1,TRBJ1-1,CSVDRGRTEAFF
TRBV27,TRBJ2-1,CASSLEGAYNEQFF